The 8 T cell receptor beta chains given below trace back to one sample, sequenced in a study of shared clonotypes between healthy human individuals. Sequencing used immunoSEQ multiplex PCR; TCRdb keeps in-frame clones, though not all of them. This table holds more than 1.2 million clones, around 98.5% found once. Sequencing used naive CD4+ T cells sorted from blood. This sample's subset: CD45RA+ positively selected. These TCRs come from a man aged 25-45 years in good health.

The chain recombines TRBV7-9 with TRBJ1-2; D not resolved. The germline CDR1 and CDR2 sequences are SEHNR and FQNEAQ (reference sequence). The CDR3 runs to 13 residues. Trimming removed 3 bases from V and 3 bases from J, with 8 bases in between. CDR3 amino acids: CASSFNGDYGYTF. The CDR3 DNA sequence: TGTGCCAGCAGCTTTAACGGGGACTATGGCTACACCTTC.

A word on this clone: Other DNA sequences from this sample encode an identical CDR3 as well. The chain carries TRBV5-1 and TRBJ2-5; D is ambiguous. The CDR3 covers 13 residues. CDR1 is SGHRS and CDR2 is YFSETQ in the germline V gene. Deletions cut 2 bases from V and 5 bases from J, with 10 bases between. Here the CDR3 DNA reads TGCGCCAGCAGCTTTGGCGTCGGGGAGACCCAGTACTTC. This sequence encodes CASSFGVGETQYF.

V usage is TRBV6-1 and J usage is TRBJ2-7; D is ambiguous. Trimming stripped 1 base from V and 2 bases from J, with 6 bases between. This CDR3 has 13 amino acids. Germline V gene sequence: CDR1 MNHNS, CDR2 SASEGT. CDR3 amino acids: CASSEGRTYEQYF. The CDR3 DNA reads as TGTGCCAGCAGTGAAGGGCGGACCTACGAGCAGTACTTC.

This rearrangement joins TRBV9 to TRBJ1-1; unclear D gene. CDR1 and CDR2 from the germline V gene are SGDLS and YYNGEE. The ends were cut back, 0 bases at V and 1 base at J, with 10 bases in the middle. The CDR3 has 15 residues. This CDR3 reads CASSVGIFENTEAFF. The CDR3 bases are TGTGCCAGCAGCGTAGGTATTTTCGAGAACACTGAAGCTTTCTTT.

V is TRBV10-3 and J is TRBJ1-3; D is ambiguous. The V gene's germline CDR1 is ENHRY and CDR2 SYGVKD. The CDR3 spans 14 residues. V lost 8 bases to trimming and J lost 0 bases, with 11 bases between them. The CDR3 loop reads CAIRTGNSGNTIYF. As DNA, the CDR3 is TGTGCCATCCGAACCGGAAACTCTGGAAACACCATATATTTT.

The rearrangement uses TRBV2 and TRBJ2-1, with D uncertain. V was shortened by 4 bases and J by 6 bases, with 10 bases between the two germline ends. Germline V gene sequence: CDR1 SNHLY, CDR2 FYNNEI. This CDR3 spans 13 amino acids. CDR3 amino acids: CASSVKWGNEQFF. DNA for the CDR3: TGTGCCAGCAGTGTAAAGTGGGGCAATGAGCAGTTCTTC.

The CDR3 spells CASSLSGGEFYEQYF. The CDR3 DNA sequence: TGTGCCAGCAGCCTGAGCGGGGGAGAATTCTACGAGCAGTACTTC. The chain recombines TRBV7-7 with TRBJ2-7; 8 nucleotides agree with TRBD2. The V segment lost 5 bases and the J segment 3 bases; nucleotides outside the gene matches: 9. Germline CDR1 SSHAT, CDR2 FNYEAQ (reference sequence). This CDR3 is 15 amino acids long. Full variable domain (remainder filled in from reference TRBV7-7 and TRBJ2-7): GAGVSQSPRYKVTKRGQDVTLRCDPISSHATLYWYQQALGQGPEFLTYFNYEAQPDKSGLPSDRFSAERPEGSISTLTIQRTEQRDSAMYRCASSLSGGEFYEQYFGPGTRLTVT.

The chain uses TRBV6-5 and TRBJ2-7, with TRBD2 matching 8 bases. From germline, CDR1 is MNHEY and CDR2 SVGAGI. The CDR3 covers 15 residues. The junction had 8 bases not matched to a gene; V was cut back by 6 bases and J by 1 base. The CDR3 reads CASSRSGVNSYEQYF. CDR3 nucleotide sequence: TGTGCCAGCAGCCGTAGCGGGGTGAATTCCTACGAGCAGTACTTC.